Each of the 20 T cell receptor beta chains below was sequenced from the same sample in a study of blood T cells in healthy people across ages. Combining a sample-barcoded 5' primer with a J-beta primer mix, a second PCR ran for 7 to 11 cycles. TCRdb used MiXCR to reprocess the 5' RACE reads, holding one entry per CDR3 protein. The sample records approximately 580,000 distinct CDR3 sequences, more than 20% being singletons. These data were also reused for a study on T cells of mothers and their children.

Sequenced sample: blood. The receptors originated from a boy between 10 and 17 years old in good health.

The rearrangement joins TRBV5-1 to TRBJ2-7, with unresolved D. This CDR3 has 12 residues. V was cut by 4 bases and J by 5 bases, with 10 bases left in between. From germline, CDR1 is SGHRS and CDR2 YFSETQ. CDR3 region: CASSTSRNEQYF. DNA for the CDR3: TGCGCCAGCAGCACCTCTAGAAACGAGCAGTACTTC.

This clonotype was recorded a few times. The V and J genes are TRBV20-1 and TRBJ1-4, with D maybe TRBD1 (5 bases). V was pared by 6 bases and J by 13 bases, with 12 bases between. The CDR3 spans 10 residues. Germline CDR1 reads DFQATT; CDR2 reads SNEGSKA (reference sequence). In nucleotides, the CDR3 is TGCAGTGCCCGTCCTCAGGGACTGTTTTTT. Its translation is CSARPQGLFF.

The chain combines TRBV20-1 with TRBJ2-5, with D possibly being TRBD2 (5 bases). Trimming cost V 4 bases and J 2 bases, with 11 bases left between them. The length of the CDR3 is 13 residues. Germline-derived CDR1 and CDR2 are DFQATT and SNEGSKA (reference sequence). The CDR3 DNA is TGCAGTGCTACCCGGGGTCCGCAAGAGACCCAGTACTTC. This codes for CSATRGPQETQYF.

The rearrangement uses TRBV6-1 and TRBJ1-6; the D gene is possibly TRBD1 (5 bases). This CDR3 comprises 17 residues. With 5 bases removed from V and 6 bases from J, the gap between germline ends came to 20 bases. Germline-derived CDR1 and CDR2 are MNHNS and SASEGT. The DNA for the CDR3 is TGTGCCAGCAGTCCCCGGGGGGGATCGACAACTAATTCACCCCTCCACTTT. Its translation: CASSPRGGSTTNSPLHF.

The V gene is TRBV7-3, the J gene TRBJ2-1; 8 nucleotides align to TRBD2. This CDR3 has 16 amino acids. CDR1 is SGHTA and CDR2 is FQGTGA in the germline V gene. Trimming took 5 bases from V and 10 from J; bases not matched to a gene: 16. CDR3 DNA: TGTGCCAGCAGCCTCTTTAGCGGGGCGGCCTCACGGGAGCAGTTCTTC. Its protein is CASSLFSGAASREQFF.

The gene calls are TRBV6-6 and TRBJ2-5; D is unclear. The germline gives CDR1 MNHNY, CDR2 SVGAGI (reference sequence). V was cut by 5 bases and J by 5 bases, with 12 bases left in between. The CDR3 covers 13 residues. The CDR3 spells CASSLQSKETQYF. CDR3 sequence (DNA): TGTGCCAGCAGTCTACAAAGCAAGGAGACCCAGTACTTC.

This clonotype occurred a few times. The chain couples TRBV2 to TRBJ2-3, with D possibly TRBD2 on 6 matching bases. CDR3 length equals 14 residues. The ends were cut back, 9 bases at V and 1 base at J, with 14 bases in the middle. Germline values: CDR1 SNHLY, CDR2 FYNNEI. The CDR3 region is CARIGTAGTDTQYF. The CDR3 DNA follows: TGTGCCAGGATCGGGACTGCGGGCACAGATACGCAGTATTTT.

This clonotype occurred a few times. The chain combines TRBV12-3 or TRBV12-4 with TRBJ2-5; D tentatively fits TRBD1 or TRBD2 (5 bases each). The CDR3 spans 15 residues. The V end was cut by 6 bases, the J end by 6 bases, with 20 bases between. In DNA form, the CDR3 reads TGTGCCAGCAGCCTGCGTAACCGGGACGCGAAGACCCAGTACTTC. Protein sequence: CASSLRNRDAKTQYF.

This clonotype appeared a few times. This chain connects TRBV7-9 to TRBJ2-3; 11 positions match TRBD2. After removal of 3 bases from V and 2 bases from J, the junction contained 7 bases not matched to a gene. The length of the CDR3 is 17 residues. CDR1 and CDR2 from the germline V gene are SEHNR and FQNEAQ (reference sequence). CDR3 nucleotide sequence: TGTGCCAGCAGCTTTTCCTCTAGCGGGGGGCTCACAGATACGCAGTATTTT. It encodes CASSFSSSGGLTDTQYF.

The chain couples TRBV29-1 to TRBJ1-2, with TRBD1 matching 10 bases. V shed 6 bases and J 8 bases; nucleotides not matched to a gene: 9. Germline V gene data show CDR1 as SQVTM and CDR2 as ANQGSEA. The CDR3 sequence is 13 residues long. CDR3 in amino acids: CSVGGQGPIGYTF. CDR3 DNA sequence: TGCAGCGTGGGGGGACAGGGGCCCATAGGCTACACCTTC.

The J gene is TRBJ2-7, the V gene TRBV12-3 or TRBV12-4; D unresolved. Trimming removed 4 bases from V and 0 bases from J, with 4 bases in between. This CDR3 comprises 12 residues. The CDR3 loop is CASSSASYEQYF. The CDR3 DNA is TGTGCCAGCAGTTCGGCCTCCTACGAGCAGTACTTC.

This clonotype was counted only a few times. The chain links TRBV28 to TRBJ2-3; D might be TRBD1 (6 bases). The CDR3 consists of 14 residues. V was shortened by 5 bases and J by 1 base, with 10 bases between the two germline ends. Germline CDR1 MDHEN, CDR2 SYDVKM. The CDR3 protein is CASSLGQRTDTQYF. In DNA, the CDR3 is TGTGCCAGCAGTCTAGGACAGCGCACAGATACGCAGTATTTT.

CDR3 in amino acids: CASSPYRNSGANVLTF. The CDR3 nucleotides are TGTGCCAGCAGCCCGTACCGGAACTCTGGGGCCAACGTCCTGACTTTC. V gene TRBV28 combines with J gene TRBJ2-6, with D hard to call. Germline CDR1 and CDR2: MDHEN and SYDVKM. The CDR3 loop spans 16 amino acids. V was pared by 6 bases and J by 0 bases, with 12 bases between. The variable domain in full, completed from reference TRBV28 and TRBJ2-6, reads DVKVTQSSRYLVKRTGEKVFLECVQDMDHENMFWYRQDPGLGLRLIYFSYDVKMKEKGDIPEGYSVSREKKERFSLILESASTNQTSMYLCASSPYRNSGANVLTFGAGSRLTVL.

The V gene is TRBV29-1, the J gene TRBJ1-1, with a possible D match to TRBD1 (5 bases). CDR1 is SQVTM, CDR2 ANQGSEA, per germline. V was pared by 5 bases and J by 0 bases, with 10 bases between. CDR3 length: 13 amino acids. The DNA of the CDR3 is TGCAGCGTTCCACAGGACATGAACACTGAAGCTTTCTTT. It is translated as CSVPQDMNTEAFF.

This clonotype was seen a handful of times. V gene TRBV3-1 combines with J gene TRBJ2-7, with TRBD1 as a possible D gene (5 bases). V lost 4 bases and J 5 bases, leaving 18 bases between the germline ends. Germline CDR1 is LGHDT and CDR2 is YNNKEL (reference sequence). The CDR3 extends over 15 amino acids. CDR3 nucleotide sequence: TGTGCCAGCAGCCCTACTTTTGGGGCTGGCCACGAGCAGTACTTC. It specifies CASSPTFGAGHEQYF.

This clonotype was counted between two and nine times. The gene calls are TRBV6-2 or TRBV6-3 and TRBJ1-1; D is undetermined. The CDR3 runs to 12 residues. Trimming removed 5 bases at V and 10 bases at J, with 14 bases between. CDR1 is MNHEY, CDR2 SVGEGT, per germline. In DNA form, the CDR3 reads TGTGCCAGCAGTCAAGGCCTGCACGGAGCTTTCTTT. Its translation: CASSQGLHGAFF.

The J gene is TRBJ1-4, the V gene TRBV20-1, with TRBD1 identical over 8 bases. V lost 4 bases and J lost 8; bases outside the gene matches: 6. Looked up from germline, CDR1 is DFQATT and CDR2 is SNEGSKA (reference sequence). This CDR3 region has 13 residues. The CDR3 bases are TGCAGTGCTAACGGGCAGGGGGCGGAAAAACTGTTTTTT. Protein: CSANGQGAEKLFF.

For the CDR3, the DNA is TGTGCCAGCAGCCCGGTTGGGGGGAACTACGAGCAGTACTTC. Protein product: CASSPVGGNYEQYF. The chain joins TRBV5-6 to TRBJ2-7, with a possible D match to TRBD2 (6 bases). The germline gives CDR1 SGHDT, CDR2 YYEEEE. The CDR3 has 14 amino acids. Between the trimmed V and J ends, which lost 4 bases and 3 bases, there was a span of 14 bases. The full variable domain, its missing parts supplied by reference TRBV5-6 and TRBJ2-7, is DAGVTQSPTHLIKTRGQQVTLRCSPKSGHDTVSWYQQALGQGPQFIFQYYEEEERQRGNFPDRFSGHQFPNYSSELNVNALLLGDSALYLCASSPVGGNYEQYFGPGTRLTVT.

This clonotype was seen a handful of times. V gene TRBV4-3 combines with J gene TRBJ2-5; 8 bases align to TRBD1. With the DNA end fitting TRBJ2-7 better, the J assignment may be wrong. This CDR3 is 15 amino acids long. Germline loops: CDR1 LGHNA, CDR2 YSLEER. CDR3 nucleotides: TGCGCCAGCAGCCAAGAGTCCACAGGGGGCTACGAGCAGTACTTC. This sequence encodes CASSQESTGGYEQYF.

The chain is built from TRBV5-8 and TRBJ1-5; unclear D gene. V was trimmed by 3 bases and J by 6 bases, leaving 10 bases between them. The germline V gene encodes CDR1 SGHTS and CDR2 YDEGEE. This CDR3 has 13 amino acids. CDR3 sequence (DNA): TGTGCCAGCAGCTGGGCTTTCGGTCAGCCCCAGCATTTT. Amino acids: CASSWAFGQPQHF. The whole variable domain, remainder taken from reference TRBV5-8 and TRBJ1-5, is EAGVTQSPTHLIKTRGQQATLRCSPISGHTSVYWYQQALGLGLQFLLWYDEGEERNRGNFPPRFSGRQFPNYSSELNVNALELEDSALYLCASSWAFGQPQHFGDGTRLSIL.